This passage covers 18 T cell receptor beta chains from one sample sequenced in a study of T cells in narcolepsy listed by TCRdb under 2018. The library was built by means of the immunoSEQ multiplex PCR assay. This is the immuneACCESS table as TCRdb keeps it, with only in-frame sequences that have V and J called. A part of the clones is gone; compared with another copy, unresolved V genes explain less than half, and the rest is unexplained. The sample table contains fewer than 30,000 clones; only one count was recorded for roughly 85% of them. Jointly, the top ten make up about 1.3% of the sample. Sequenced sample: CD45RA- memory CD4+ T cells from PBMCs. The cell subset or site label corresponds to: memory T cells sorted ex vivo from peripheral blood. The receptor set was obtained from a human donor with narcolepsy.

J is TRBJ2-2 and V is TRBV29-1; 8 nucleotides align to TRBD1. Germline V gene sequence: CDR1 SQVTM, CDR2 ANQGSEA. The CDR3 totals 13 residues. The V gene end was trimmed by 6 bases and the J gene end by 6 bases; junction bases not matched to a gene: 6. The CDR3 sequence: CSVLVQGAGELFF. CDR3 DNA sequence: TGCAGCGTCCTAGTACAGGGGGCCGGGGAGCTGTTTTTT.

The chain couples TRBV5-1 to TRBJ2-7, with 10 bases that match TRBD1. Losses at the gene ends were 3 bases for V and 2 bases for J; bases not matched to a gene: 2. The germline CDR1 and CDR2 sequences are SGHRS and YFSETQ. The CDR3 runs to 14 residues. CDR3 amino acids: CASSSGTGAYEQYF. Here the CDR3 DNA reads TGCGCCAGCAGCTCGGGGACAGGGGCCTACGAGCAGTACTTC.

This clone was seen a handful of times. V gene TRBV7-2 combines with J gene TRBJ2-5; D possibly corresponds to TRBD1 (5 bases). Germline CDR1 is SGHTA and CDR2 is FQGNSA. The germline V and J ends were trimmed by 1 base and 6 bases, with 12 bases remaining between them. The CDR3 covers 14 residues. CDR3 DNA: TGTGCCAGCAGCTTAGGACATCAGGGAAAGACCCAGTACTTC. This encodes CASSLGHQGKTQYF.

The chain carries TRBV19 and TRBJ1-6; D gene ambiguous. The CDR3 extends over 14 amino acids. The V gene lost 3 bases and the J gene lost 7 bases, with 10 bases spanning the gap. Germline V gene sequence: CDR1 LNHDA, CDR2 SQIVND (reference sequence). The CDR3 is CASSIQAKNSPLHF. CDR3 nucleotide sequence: TGTGCCAGTAGTATCCAGGCTAAAAATTCACCCCTCCACTTT. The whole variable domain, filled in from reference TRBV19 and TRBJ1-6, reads DGGITQSPKYLFRKEGQNVTLSCEQNLNHDAMYWYRQDPGQGLRLIYYSQIVNDFQKGDIAEGYSVSREKKESFPLTVTSAQKNPTAFYLCASSIQAKNSPLHFGNGTRLTVT.

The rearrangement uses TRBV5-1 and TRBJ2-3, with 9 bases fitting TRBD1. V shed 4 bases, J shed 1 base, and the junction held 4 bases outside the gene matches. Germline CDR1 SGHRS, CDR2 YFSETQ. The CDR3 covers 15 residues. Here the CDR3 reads CASSNRDRGTDTQYF. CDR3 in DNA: TGCGCCAGCAGCAACCGGGACAGGGGCACAGATACGCAGTATTTT.

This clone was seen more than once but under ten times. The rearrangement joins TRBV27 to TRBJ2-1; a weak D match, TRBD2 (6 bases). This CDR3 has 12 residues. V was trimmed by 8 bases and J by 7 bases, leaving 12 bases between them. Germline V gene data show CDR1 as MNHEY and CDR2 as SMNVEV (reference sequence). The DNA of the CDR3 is TGTGCCAGCTGGAGGGGCCGGAATGAGCAGTTCTTC. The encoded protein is CASWRGRNEQFF.

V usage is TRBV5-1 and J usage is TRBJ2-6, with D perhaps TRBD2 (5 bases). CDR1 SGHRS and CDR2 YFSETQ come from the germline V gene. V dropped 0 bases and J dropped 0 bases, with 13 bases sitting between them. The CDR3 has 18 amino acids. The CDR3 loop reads CASSLATGVNSGANVLTF. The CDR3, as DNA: TGCGCCAGCAGCTTGGCTACCGGGGTTAACTCTGGGGCCAACGTCCTGACTTTC.

The CDR3, as DNA: TGTGCCAGCAGCTTAGCGGTAGCGGGAGAGGGGAATGAGCAGTTCTTC. Residues: CASSLAVAGEGNEQFF. The chain is built from TRBV7-6 and TRBJ2-1, with 9 bases aligning to TRBD2. V shed 0 bases, J shed 7 bases, and the junction held 7 bases outside the gene matches. CDR3 length: 16 residues. From germline, CDR1 is SGHVS and CDR2 FNYEAQ.

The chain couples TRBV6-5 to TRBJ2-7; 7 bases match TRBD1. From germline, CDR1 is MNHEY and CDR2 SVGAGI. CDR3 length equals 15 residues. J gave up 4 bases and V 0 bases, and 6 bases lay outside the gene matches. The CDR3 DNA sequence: TGTGCCAGCAGTTACTCGAGCAGACAGGGATACGAGCAGTACTTC. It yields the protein CASSYSSRQGYEQYF.

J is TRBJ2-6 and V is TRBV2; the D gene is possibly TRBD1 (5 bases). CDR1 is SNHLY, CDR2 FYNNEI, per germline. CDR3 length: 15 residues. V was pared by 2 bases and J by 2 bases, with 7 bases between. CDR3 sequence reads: CASSEQGTGANVLTF. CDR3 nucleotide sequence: TGTGCCAGCAGTGAACAGGGAACTGGGGCCAACGTCCTGACTTTC.

CDR3 sequence reads: CASTQSGTSETQYF. The CDR3 DNA reads TGTGCCAGCACCCAATCGGGAACTTCTGAGACCCAGTACTTC. The chain employs TRBV28 and TRBJ2-5; D is perhaps TRBD2 (5 bases). This CDR3 has 14 residues. Trimming took off 7 bases at V and 5 bases at J, with 17 bases between the two ends. CDR1 MDHEN and CDR2 SYDVKM come from the germline V gene.

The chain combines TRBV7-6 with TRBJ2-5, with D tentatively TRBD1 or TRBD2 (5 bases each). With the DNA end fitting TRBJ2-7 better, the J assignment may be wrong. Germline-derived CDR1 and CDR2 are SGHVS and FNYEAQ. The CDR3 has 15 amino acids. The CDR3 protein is CASSLGHGLIYEQYF. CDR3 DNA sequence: TGTGCCAGCAGCCTAGGACATGGACTGATCTACGAGCAGTACTTC.

The CDR3 DNA is TGTGCCAGCTCACCACTGGGACAAGGAAACACCATATATTTT. It yields the protein CASSPLGQGNTIYF. V and J are TRBV18 and TRBJ1-3; D is possibly TRBD1 (6 bases). Trimming cost V 1 base and J 4 bases, with 8 bases left between them. CDR3 size: 14 residues. Germline V gene lookup returns CDR1 KGHSH and CDR2 LQKENI.

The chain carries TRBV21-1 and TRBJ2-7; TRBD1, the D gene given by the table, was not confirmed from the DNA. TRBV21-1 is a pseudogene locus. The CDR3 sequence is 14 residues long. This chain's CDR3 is CASSRDRGSYEQYF. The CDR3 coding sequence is TGTGCCAGCAGCAGGGACAGGGGCTCCTACGAGCAGTACTTC.

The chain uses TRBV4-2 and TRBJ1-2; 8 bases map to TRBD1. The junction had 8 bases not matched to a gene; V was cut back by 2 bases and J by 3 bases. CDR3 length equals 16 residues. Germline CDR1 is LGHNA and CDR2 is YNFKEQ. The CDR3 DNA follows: TGTGCCAGCAGCCAATTGAGTCCGGGACAGGACTATGGCTACACCTTC. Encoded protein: CASSQLSPGQDYGYTF.

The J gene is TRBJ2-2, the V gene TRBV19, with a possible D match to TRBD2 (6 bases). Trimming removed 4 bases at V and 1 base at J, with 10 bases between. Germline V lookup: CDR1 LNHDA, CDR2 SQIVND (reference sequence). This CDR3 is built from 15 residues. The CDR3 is CASSTRGRNTGELFF. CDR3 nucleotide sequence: TGTGCCAGTAGTACGCGGGGACGGAACACCGGGGAGCTGTTTTTT.

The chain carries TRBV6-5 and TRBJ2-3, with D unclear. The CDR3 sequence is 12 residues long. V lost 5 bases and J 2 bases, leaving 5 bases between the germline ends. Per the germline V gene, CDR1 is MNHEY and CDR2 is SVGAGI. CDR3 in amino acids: CASSGSTDTQYF. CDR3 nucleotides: TGTGCCAGCAGTGGCTCCACAGATACGCAGTATTTT.

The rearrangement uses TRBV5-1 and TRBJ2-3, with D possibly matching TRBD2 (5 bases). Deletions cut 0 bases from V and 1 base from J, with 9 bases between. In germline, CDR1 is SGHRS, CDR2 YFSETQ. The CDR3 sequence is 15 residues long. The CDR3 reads CASSLAGVGTDTQYF. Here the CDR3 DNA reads TGCGCCAGCAGCTTGGCCGGGGTTGGCACAGATACGCAGTATTTT.